These 30 T cell receptor beta chains were all obtained from the same sample, sequenced in a study of blood T cell repertoires in COVID-19. Libraries were prepared by immunoSEQ multiplex PCR; TCRdb keeps only in-frame clonotypes and omits some of them. The sample includes roughly 63,000 clones, roughly four fifths of them seen just once. The sequencing input was peripheral blood. The receptors were gathered from a human donor in a cohort sampled during active COVID-19.

CDR3: CASSSRAGTGELFF. The CDR3 DNA sequence: TGTGCCAGCAGCTCAAGGGCAGGGACCGGGGAGCTGTTTTTT. The chain couples TRBV7-2 to TRBJ2-2; tentative D call: TRBD1 (5 bases). The V gene lost 4 bases and the J gene lost 5 bases, with 11 bases spanning the gap. The V gene's germline CDR1 is SGHTA and CDR2 FQGNSA. The CDR3 spans 14 residues.

V is TRBV21-1 and J is TRBJ2-6; no check of the table's D call, TRBD2, against the DNA was made. TRBV21-1 is flagged as a pseudogene. The CDR3 loop spans 15 amino acids. CDR3 nucleotide sequence: TGTGCCAGCAGCAACGCCTCTCCCGCGCACAACGTCCTGACTTTC. This codes for CASSNASPAHNVLTF.

The rearrangement links TRBV5-6 to TRBJ2-3, with 7 nucleotides matching TRBD2. There are 16 residues in the CDR3. Germline V gene data show CDR1 as SGHDT and CDR2 as YYEEEE. Trimming removed 2 bases from V and 0 bases from J; junction bases left unmatched: 6. The CDR3 region is CASSFTPGGSTDTQYF. In DNA, the CDR3 is TGTGCCAGCAGCTTCACTCCGGGAGGTAGCACAGATACGCAGTATTTT.

The rearrangement joins TRBV6-5 to TRBJ2-7, with TRBD1 identical over 7 bases. Per the germline V gene, CDR1 is MNHEY and CDR2 is SVGAGI. V lost 0 bases to trimming and J lost 3 bases; unmatched junction nucleotides: 2. CDR3 length equals 14 residues. The CDR3 spells CASSYSRQGYEQYF. The CDR3 DNA is TGTGCCAGCAGTTACTCGAGACAGGGCTACGAGCAGTACTTC.

The gene calls are TRBV28 and TRBJ2-2, with 11 positions matching TRBD1. V lost 5 bases to trimming and J lost 4 bases; unmatched junction nucleotides: 6. CDR3 length: 16 amino acids. From germline, CDR1 is MDHEN and CDR2 SYDVKM. The CDR3 DNA is TGTGCCAGCAGTGGGACAGGGGGTTCTCTCACCGGGGAGCTGTTTTTT. Its protein product is CASSGTGGSLTGELFF.

J is TRBJ2-1 and V is TRBV28; D is unclear. Trimming removed 2 bases at V and 0 bases at J, with 5 bases between. CDR3 length: 14 amino acids. Per germline, CDR1 MDHEN and CDR2 SYDVKM. The CDR3 spells CASSLIGSYNEQFF. As DNA, the CDR3 is TGTGCCAGCAGTTTAATCGGCTCCTACAATGAGCAGTTCTTC.

The chain carries TRBV28 and TRBJ1-1, with D maybe TRBD1 (5 bases). CDR1 is MDHEN, CDR2 SYDVKM, per germline. The CDR3 runs 14 residues. The germline V and J ends were trimmed by 6 bases and 5 bases, with 16 bases remaining between them. The CDR3 spells CASSSLTENTEAFF. The DNA of the CDR3 is TGTGCCAGCAGCTCCCTGACAGAGAATACTGAAGCTTTCTTT.

The rearrangement links TRBV7-8 to TRBJ2-3, with D tentatively TRBD2 (6 bases). The CDR3 is 14 residues long. CDR1 is SGHVS, CDR2 FQNEAQ, per germline. V lost 5 bases and J lost 0, with 9 bases in between. This CDR3 reads CASSPGTSTDTQYF. CDR3 DNA sequence: TGTGCCAGCAGCCCCGGGACTAGCACAGATACGCAGTATTTT.

J is TRBJ2-7 and V is TRBV6-5; TRBD2 is a possible D gene (6 bases). Germline V gene data show CDR1 as MNHEY and CDR2 as SVGAGI. This CDR3 contains 15 residues. The V end was cut by 1 base, the J end by 3 bases, with 13 bases between. CDR3 residues: CASSYWGVDGYEQYF. The CDR3 DNA follows: TGTGCCAGCAGTTACTGGGGGGTGGATGGCTACGAGCAGTACTTC.

The chain links TRBV7-2 to TRBJ2-7; D unclear. The V gene's germline CDR1 is SGHTA and CDR2 FQGNSA. The CDR3 runs to 14 residues. V gave up 5 bases and J gave up 0 bases, with 11 bases separating them. The CDR3 nucleotides are TGTGCCAGCAGCGCCTCACATTCCTCCTACGAGCAGTACTTC. Encoded protein: CASSASHSSYEQYF.

This chain joins TRBV24-1 and TRBJ2-7, with 9 positions matching TRBD2. The V gene's germline CDR1 is KGHDR and CDR2 SFDVKD. V lost 5 bases, J lost 10 bases, and 8 bases stayed unmatched. The CDR3 runs 13 residues. Here the CDR3 DNA reads TGTGCCACCAGTGGTGAGGCTAGCGGGAATCAGTACTTC. This translates into CATSGEASGNQYF.

This clone was observed a few times. The chain recombines TRBV30 with TRBJ1-6, with 7 bases identical to TRBD1. Trimming at V came to 3 bases and at J to 7 bases, leaving 6 bases not matched to a gene. The CDR3 is 14 residues long. Germline V gives CDR1 GTSNPN, CDR2 SVGIG (reference sequence). CDR3 protein: CAWSRQGLNSPLHF. The CDR3 nucleotides read TGTGCCTGGAGCCGACAGGGCCTGAATTCACCCCTCCACTTT.

The gene calls are TRBV28 and TRBJ2-3; unclear D gene. The V end was cut by 6 bases, the J end by 8 bases, with 15 bases between. This CDR3 is 13 amino acids long. Germline-derived CDR1 and CDR2 are MDHEN and SYDVKM. CDR3 coding DNA: TGTGCCAGCAGCCTTGATTCCGCAGTTACGCAGTATTTT. As protein: CASSLDSAVTQYF.

This clone was picked up one time. The J gene is TRBJ2-7, the V gene TRBV4-1, with no clear D. The CDR3 has 15 amino acids. Trimming removed 1 base from V and 1 base from J, with 11 bases in between. The germline gives CDR1 MGHRA, CDR2 YSYEKL. DNA of the CDR3: TGCGCCAGCAGCCAAGTGCTTGGCTTATCCTACGAGCAGTACTTC. It specifies CASSQVLGLSYEQYF.

The chain couples TRBV9 to TRBJ2-1; 11 bases align to TRBD2. The germline gives CDR1 SGDLS, CDR2 YYNGEE. The junction had 9 bases not matched to a gene; V was cut back by 6 bases and J by 4 bases. The CDR3 contains 16 residues. CDR3 residues: CASTHVGTSGYNEQFF. Here the CDR3 DNA reads TGTGCCAGCACTCACGTTGGGACTAGCGGTTACAATGAGCAGTTCTTC.

This clone was picked up a small number of times. This chain uses TRBV18 with TRBJ1-6, with D maybe TRBD1 (5 bases). Germline-derived CDR1 and CDR2 are KGHSH and LQKENI. The CDR3 consists of 16 residues. The V end was cut by 3 bases, the J end by 7 bases, with 16 bases between. The CDR3 region is CASSPNGPRGNSPLHF. The CDR3 DNA sequence: TGTGCCAGCTCACCCAACGGACCGCGGGGGAATTCACCCCTCCACTTT.

CDR3 bases: TGTGCCAGTAGGCCACCGGGGACCGGGGAGCTGTTTTTT. Encoded protein: CASRPPGTGELFF. This rearrangement joins TRBV19 to TRBJ2-2; a weak D match, TRBD2 (5 bases). The CDR3 extends over 13 amino acids. V lost 6 bases and J 5 bases, leaving 10 bases between the germline ends. The germline CDR1 and CDR2 sequences are LNHDA and SQIVND (reference sequence).

This clone has a single count. The CDR3 here is CSASWGQGLYEQYF. In DNA form, the CDR3 reads TGCAGTGCTAGTTGGGGACAGGGGTTGTATGAGCAGTACTTC. The chain employs TRBV20-1 and TRBJ2-7, with 10 bases identical to TRBD1. V was clipped by 3 bases and J by 7 bases; unmatched bases: 9. CDR1 is DFQATT, CDR2 SNEGSKA, per germline (reference sequence). The CDR3 totals 14 residues.

The rearrangement links TRBV4-1 to TRBJ2-3, with D possibly being TRBD2 (7 bases). The CDR3 runs 16 residues. Germline CDR1 and CDR2: MGHRA and YSYEKL. V was pared by 4 bases and J by 3 bases, with 17 bases between. This CDR3 reads CASSPQRGGRTDTQYF. In DNA, the CDR3 is TGCGCCAGCAGCCCACAAAGGGGGGGGCGTACAGATACGCAGTATTTT.

This chain uses TRBV6-6 with TRBJ2-1; tentatively, D is TRBD2 (6 bases). Trimming cost V 5 bases and J 5 bases, with 16 bases left between them. The CDR3 spans 15 residues. Germline CDR1 is MNHNY and CDR2 is SVGAGI (reference sequence). As DNA, the CDR3 is TGTGCCAGCAGTACCGGCGGGACTGGTAACAATGAGCAGTTCTTC. It specifies CASSTGGTGNNEQFF.

The V call is TRBV24-1, the J call TRBJ2-5; tentatively, D is TRBD1 (5 bases). In germline, CDR1 is KGHDR, CDR2 SFDVKD. This CDR3 is built from 14 residues. Trimming shortened V by 1 base and J by 3 bases, and 8 bases separated the two germline ends. The CDR3 region has the DNA TGTGCCACCAGTGATTTAGGGGCAGAAGAGACCCAGTACTTC. As protein: CATSDLGAEETQYF.

The chain employs TRBV7-2 and TRBJ1-1; 9 bases align to TRBD1. V was pared by 6 bases and J by 1 base, with 0 bases of the junction left unmatched. The length of the CDR3 is 13 residues. Germline CDR1 reads SGHTA; CDR2 reads FQGNSA. The CDR3 DNA sequence: TGTGCCAGCAGGACAGGGGGGAACACTGAAGCTTTCTTT. Translation gives CASRTGGNTEAFF.

The chain links TRBV27 to TRBJ2-7; weak D call: TRBD2 (5 bases). The V end lost 6 bases, the J end lost 9 bases, and 24 bases lay between the germline ends. This CDR3 has 15 amino acids. Germline CDR1 MNHEY, CDR2 SMNVEV (reference sequence). The CDR3 bases are TGTGCCAGCAGCCCCACCTTCGGGCGGGTTCAATGGCAGTACTTC. Protein sequence: CASSPTFGRVQWQYF.

This sequence joins TRBV10-3 and TRBJ2-7; D remains ambiguous. Germline CDR1 ENHRY, CDR2 SYGVKD. This CDR3 contains 14 residues. V lost 2 bases and J lost 6, with 14 bases in between. Here the CDR3 DNA reads TGTGCCATCAGTGAGACGTCGGGTAGTCGCGAGCAGTACTTC. Its protein product is CAISETSGSREQYF.

This sequence joins TRBV18 and TRBJ2-2; D not resolved. The V gene's germline CDR1 is KGHSH and CDR2 LQKENI. The V end lost 4 bases, the J end lost 8 bases, and 5 bases lay between the germline ends. The CDR3 has 11 residues. In nucleotides, the CDR3 is TGTGCCAGCTCACAACGGGGGGAGCTGTTTTTT. It translates to CASSQRGELFF.

The chain carries TRBV29-1 and TRBJ1-2; D remains ambiguous. Germline V lookup: CDR1 SQVTM, CDR2 ANQGSEA. The CDR3 covers 14 residues. Between the trimmed V and J ends, which lost 0 bases and 3 bases, there was a span of 11 bases. CDR3 in amino acids: CSVEDRTEHYGYTF. CDR3 nucleotide sequence: TGCAGCGTTGAAGATCGTACAGAACACTATGGCTACACCTTC.

This rearrangement joins TRBV6-2 or TRBV6-3 to TRBJ2-2, with TRBD2 identical over 11 bases. This CDR3 is built from 16 residues. Germline values: CDR1 MNHEY, CDR2 SVGEGT. Germline trimming cut 6 bases from V and 3 bases from J; bases unmatched to any gene: 6. DNA of the CDR3: TGTGCCAGCAGCGACAAGACTAGCGGGGACACCGGGGAGCTGTTTTTT. Translation: CASSDKTSGDTGELFF.

This clone was detected a few times. Other nucleotide sequences in the sample specify the same CDR3. The J gene is TRBJ2-7, the V gene TRBV3-1 (or the pseudogene TRBV3-2); 8 bases agree with TRBD1. With 0 bases clipped from V and 0 bases from J, the junction kept 4 bases outside the gene matches. The length of the CDR3 is 16 residues. Germline lookup yields CDR1 LGHDT and CDR2 YNNKEL (reference sequence). CDR3 in amino acids: CASSQEGTGRSYEQYF. As DNA, the CDR3 is TGTGCCAGCAGCCAAGAAGGGACAGGCCGCTCCTACGAGCAGTACTTC.

V gene TRBV10-1 combines with J gene TRBJ2-7, with TRBD2 matching over 12 bases. The CDR3 covers 18 residues. The germline CDR1 and CDR2 sequences are WNHNN and SYGVQD (reference sequence). Unmatched junction bases numbered 14, after V lost 8 bases and J lost 0 bases. The CDR3 DNA is TGCGCCAGCGCGGTTACCGGGACTAGCGGGTCAAGCTCCTACGAGCAGTACTTC. Its protein is CASAVTGTSGSSSYEQYF.

The chain couples TRBV19 to TRBJ2-1; 8 bases are a match to TRBD2. The CDR3 covers 17 residues. V lost 3 bases, J lost 0 bases, and 7 bases stayed unmatched. Germline V gene lookup returns CDR1 LNHDA and CDR2 SQIVND (reference sequence). CDR3: CASSIDSLAVSYNEQFF. For the CDR3, the DNA is TGTGCCAGTAGTATCGATTCACTAGCGGTCTCCTACAATGAGCAGTTCTTC.